The 30 T cell receptor beta chains below all came from one sample that was sequenced in a study of Tregs in tolerant kidney transplant recipients. These TCRs' antigens remain unknown. The table came from immunoSEQ multiplex PCR; TCRdb's copy has only in-frame clones and leaves some out. The sample contains about 16,000 clones, over 50% of which appear only once. The sequencing input was Tregs from blood cultured with allogeneic cells. Every receptor here comes from a human donor in good health.

The rearrangement joins TRBV9 to TRBJ2-7, with a possible D match to TRBD1 (5 bases). The CDR3 totals 15 residues. The germline CDR1 and CDR2 sequences are SGDLS and YYNGEE. The V gene lost 0 bases and the J gene lost 4 bases, with 14 bases spanning the gap. Here the CDR3 DNA reads TGTGCCAGCAGCGTAGGAGACAGATTAAATTACGAGCAGTACTTC. The encoded protein is CASSVGDRLNYEQYF.

The J gene is TRBJ2-3, the V gene TRBV6-4; D might be TRBD1 (6 bases). The CDR3 totals 14 residues. CDR1 MRHNA and CDR2 SNTAGT come from the germline V gene. Trimming stripped 6 bases from V and 4 bases from J, with 14 bases between. The CDR3 reads CASSLQGLADTQYF. CDR3 bases: TGTGCCAGCAGCCTACAGGGTCTGGCAGATACGCAGTATTTT.

V is TRBV19 and J is TRBJ1-1; the D is unclear. This CDR3 spans 14 amino acids. Germline V lookup: CDR1 LNHDA, CDR2 SQIVND (reference sequence). Trimming took off 7 bases at V and 5 bases at J, with 17 bases between the two ends. CDR3 nucleotides: TGTGCCAGTACAGAAAGGACGGTAGGTACTGAAGCTTTCTTT. Amino acid sequence: CASTERTVGTEAFF.

Only a few counts were recorded for this clone. The V call is TRBV16, the J call TRBJ1-2; possibly TRBD1 for D (6 bases). Germline assignment: CDR1 KGHSY and CDR2 FQNENV. The germline V and J ends were trimmed by 3 bases and 8 bases, with 13 bases remaining between them. This CDR3 region has 13 residues. The CDR3 coding sequence is TGTGCCAGCAGCCACCGGGGGCGGCAAGGCTACACCTTC. Protein: CASSHRGRQGYTF. Full variable domain (remainder filled in from reference TRBV16 and TRBJ1-2): GEEVAQTPKHLVRGEGQKAKLYCAPIKGHSYVFWYQQVLKNEFKFLISFQNENVFDETGMPKERFSAKCLPNSPCSLEIQATKLEDSAVYFCASSHRGRQGYTFGSGTRLTVV.

The chain couples TRBV7-2 to TRBJ2-5; D tentatively fits TRBD1 or TRBD2 (5 bases each). Trimming took off 0 bases at V and 7 bases at J, with 9 bases between the two ends. The CDR3 loop spans 13 amino acids. The V gene's germline CDR1 is SGHTA and CDR2 FQGNSA. The CDR3 reads CASSLAGTGTQYF. The CDR3 nucleotides are TGTGCCAGCAGCTTAGCCGGGACGGGGACCCAGTACTTC.

This clone has just a few counts. The chain recombines TRBV7-2 with TRBJ2-2, with 13 bases matching TRBD2. Trimming cost V 6 bases and J 6 bases; bases outside gene matches: 7. Looked up from germline, CDR1 is SGHTA and CDR2 is FQGNSA. The CDR3 totals 16 residues. The CDR3 loop reads CASSKGLAGYAGELFF. CDR3 nucleotides: TGTGCCAGCAGTAAGGGACTAGCGGGGTACGCCGGGGAGCTGTTTTTT.

This clone showed up just once. This clone may be a read error of a much larger clone one base away. The chain carries TRBV2 and TRBJ2-2, with no clear D. The CDR3 runs to 15 residues. V was shortened by 8 bases and J by 5 bases, with 18 bases between the two germline ends. Germline CDR1 SNHLY, CDR2 FYNNEI. The CDR3 coding sequence is TGTGCCAGCTCGGCGCAACTCTGCCGGACCGGGGAGCTGTTTTTT. Protein: CASSAQLCRTGELFF.

V usage is TRBV2 and J usage is TRBJ2-4, with TRBD1 matching over 7 bases. The CDR3 spans 14 residues. Germline CDR1 reads SNHLY; CDR2 reads FYNNEI. J was trimmed by 4 bases and V by 6 bases; bases with no gene match: 6. The CDR3 sequence: CASRPGTAKNIQYF. In nucleotides, the CDR3 is TGTGCCAGCAGGCCCGGGACAGCAAAAAACATTCAGTACTTC.

V usage is TRBV1 and J usage is TRBJ2-7; TRBD2 is taken as the D call from the table, unchecked against the DNA. TRBV1 is deemed a pseudogene. The CDR3 covers 16 residues. The CDR3 DNA sequence: TGCACCAGCAGCCAAGAGCCGGGACTAGGATTCTACGAGCAGTACTTC. Amino acid sequence: CTSSQEPGLGFYEQYF.

This chain connects TRBV11-2 to TRBJ1-1; maybe TRBD1 (5 bases). V shed 4 bases and J shed 11 bases, with 11 bases lying between them. The CDR3 extends over 11 amino acids. The V gene's germline CDR1 is SGHAT and CDR2 FQNNGV. The CDR3: CASSSGGSAFF. CDR3 nucleotide sequence: TGTGCCAGCAGCTCCGGGGGTAGCGCTTTCTTT.

The chain joins TRBV6-1 to TRBJ1-5, with TRBD1 matching over 7 bases. The J segment lost 0 bases and the V segment lost 4 bases, leaving 9 bases of the junction unmatched. Germline V lookup: CDR1 MNHNS, CDR2 SASEGT. The CDR3 covers 17 residues. The CDR3 bases are TGTGCCAGCAGTGCAATCACGGGACAGACTAGCAATCAGCCCCAGCATTTT. This encodes CASSAITGQTSNQPQHF.

CDR3 sequence: CASSNSRGGYEQYF. The CDR3 coding sequence is TGTGCCAGCAGTAATTCCAGGGGGGGCTACGAGCAGTACTTC. V is TRBV6-1 and J is TRBJ2-7, with D perhaps being TRBD1 or TRBD2 (7 bases each). Germline V CDR1 and CDR2: MNHNS, SASEGT. The CDR3 totals 14 residues. The ends were cut back, 5 bases at V and 3 bases at J, with 14 bases in the middle.

This chain links TRBV11-2 with TRBJ2-3; a weak D match, TRBD2 (5 bases). Trimming shortened V by 4 bases and J by 2 bases, and 13 bases separated the two germline ends. Germline V lookup: CDR1 SGHAT, CDR2 FQNNGV. This CDR3 contains 15 residues. The CDR3 sequence: CASSSRASYTDTQYF. The DNA of the CDR3 is TGTGCCAGCAGCTCGCGGGCTTCTTACACAGATACGCAGTATTTT.

The chain couples TRBV5-1 to TRBJ2-5; 10 bases agree with TRBD2. The CDR3 is made up of 17 amino acids. Unmatched junction bases numbered 15, after V lost 2 bases and J lost 8 bases. Per germline, CDR1 SGHRS and CDR2 YFSETQ. The CDR3 region is CASSFASGGPLRFTQYF. The CDR3 nucleotides read TGCGCCAGCAGCTTTGCTAGCGGGGGCCCCCTTCGTTTTACCCAGTACTTC.

The chain carries TRBV5-4 and TRBJ2-7; a possible D gene is TRBD1 (8 bases). Trimming removed 1 base from V and 2 bases from J, with 10 bases in between. Germline loops: CDR1 SGHNT, CDR2 YYREEE (reference sequence). This CDR3 contains 14 residues. CDR3 residues: CASSLTGGAYEQYF. In nucleotides, the CDR3 is TGTGCCAGCAGCTTGACAGGGGGGGCCTACGAGCAGTACTTC.

J is TRBJ2-5 and V is TRBV7-2; D is possibly TRBD1 (5 bases). Germline-derived CDR1 and CDR2 are SGHTA and FQGNSA. The V end was cut by 1 base, the J end by 3 bases, with 9 bases between. The CDR3 has 14 residues. The CDR3 reads CASSLELGEETQYF. The CDR3 nucleotides are TGTGCCAGCAGCTTAGAATTAGGGGAAGAGACCCAGTACTTC.

This chain joins TRBV7-3 and TRBJ1-2; 8 positions agree with TRBD1. V shed 5 bases, J shed 6 bases, and the junction held 5 bases outside the gene matches. CDR3 size: 13 residues. In germline, CDR1 is SGHTA, CDR2 FQGTGA. The CDR3 DNA reads TGTGCCAGCAGCCCTCAGACAGGGGATGGCTACACCTTC. Translating it yields CASSPQTGDGYTF.

This clone is a singleton in its sample. This chain uses TRBV5-8 with TRBJ2-7; possible D gene TRBD2, 6 bases. V lost 0 bases and J 2 bases, leaving 15 bases between the germline ends. This CDR3 has 16 amino acids. Germline V gene sequence: CDR1 SGHTS, CDR2 YDEGEE. CDR3 in amino acids: CASSLGAGTPTYEQYF. The CDR3 nucleotides are TGTGCCAGCAGCTTGGGGGCGGGGACGCCAACCTACGAGCAGTACTTC. Drawing the rest from reference TRBV5-8 and TRBJ2-7, the complete variable domain is EAGVTQSPTHLIKTRGQQATLRCSPISGHTSVYWYQQALGLGLQFLLWYDEGEERNRGNFPPRFSGRQFPNYSSELNVNALELEDSALYLCASSLGAGTPTYEQYFGPGTRLTVT.

J is TRBJ2-5 and V is TRBV15; D gene ambiguous. Germline-derived CDR1 and CDR2 are LNHNV and YYDKDF (reference sequence). V was trimmed by 5 bases and J by 5 bases, leaving 12 bases between them. The CDR3 loop spans 13 amino acids. This CDR3 reads CATSSMGSETQYF. CDR3 nucleotides: TGTGCCACCAGCTCGATGGGCTCCGAGACCCAGTACTTC.

This clone occurred a few times. The chain couples TRBV7-2 to TRBJ2-7; D is possibly TRBD2 (6 bases). Germline values: CDR1 SGHTA, CDR2 FQGNSA. The CDR3 extends over 13 amino acids. V shed 5 bases and J shed 4 bases, with 12 bases lying between them. The CDR3 DNA reads TGTGCCAGCAGCCTGGGAGGTATTTACGAGCAGTACTTC. It yields the protein CASSLGGIYEQYF.

By share, this clone counts as medium-sized. The V and J genes are TRBV4-3 and TRBJ1-2; D gene ambiguous. Between the trimmed V and J ends, which lost 4 bases and 4 bases, there was a span of 10 bases. CDR1 is LGHNA and CDR2 is YSLEER in the germline V gene. The CDR3 is 13 residues long. This CDR3 is CASSPGRTYGYTF. The CDR3 coding sequence is TGCGCCAGCAGCCCGGGCAGGACCTATGGCTACACCTTC.

This clone was counted between two and nine times. The chain employs TRBV7-9 and TRBJ2-7, with 10 bases lining up with TRBD2. V gave up 0 bases and J gave up 2 bases; unmatched junction bases: 1. This CDR3 is 15 amino acids long. Germline-derived CDR1 and CDR2 are SEHNR and FQNEAQ (reference sequence). The CDR3 loop is CASSLATSGTYEQYF. CDR3 DNA sequence: TGTGCCAGCAGCTTAGCCACTAGCGGGACCTACGAGCAGTACTTC.

This clone appeared once. V usage is TRBV7-8 and J usage is TRBJ2-7, with D maybe TRBD1 (6 bases). The CDR3 length is 18 residues. Trimming took 2 bases from V and 2 from J, leaving 22 bases between them. From germline, CDR1 is SGHVS and CDR2 FQNEAQ. CDR3 in amino acids: CASSLSRGAGGLTYEQYF. CDR3 sequence (DNA): TGTGCCAGCAGCTTATCAAGGGGAGCTGGGGGCCTGACCTACGAGCAGTACTTC.

V gene TRBV7-9 combines with J gene TRBJ2-7; 7 bases map to TRBD2. CDR3 length: 13 residues. In germline, CDR1 is SEHNR, CDR2 FQNEAQ (reference sequence). The junction had 4 bases not matched to a gene; V was cut back by 6 bases and J by 2 bases. The CDR3, as DNA: TGTGCCAGCAGGCCAGCGGGAACCTACGAGCAGTACTTC. Its translation: CASRPAGTYEQYF. Using reference TRBV7-9 and TRBJ2-7 for the parts outside the CDR3, the full variable domain is DTGVSQNPRHKITKRGQNVTFRCDPISEHNRLYWYRQTLGQGPEFLTYFQNEAQLEKSRLLSDRFSAERPKGSFSTLEIQRTEQGDSAMYLCASRPAGTYEQYFGPGTRLTVT.

V is TRBV6-6 and J is TRBJ1-6, with unresolved D. Germline V lookup: CDR1 MNHNY, CDR2 SVGAGI (reference sequence). V shed 5 bases and J shed 10 bases, with 15 bases lying between them. This CDR3 has 14 residues. CDR3 nucleotide sequence: TGTGCCAGCAGTCGAGACCCGGTTGGATCACCCCTCCACTTT. This encodes CASSRDPVGSPLHF.

This clone is termed medium-sized. The chain combines TRBV5-1 with TRBJ2-3; D possibly corresponds to TRBD2 (5 bases). The V and J ends lost 3 bases and 6 bases respectively, with 23 bases between them. Germline V lookup: CDR1 SGHRS, CDR2 YFSETQ. This CDR3 has 17 residues. This CDR3 reads CASSWDHTSSGGDTQYF. The CDR3 nucleotides read TGCGCCAGCAGCTGGGATCATACTAGTTCGGGCGGGGATACGCAGTATTTT.

The chain carries TRBV6-1 and TRBJ2-1, with TRBD2 identical over 7 bases. V was clipped by 10 bases and J by 4 bases; unmatched bases: 10. The CDR3 has 14 residues. The V gene's germline CDR1 is MNHNS and CDR2 SASEGT. In nucleotides, the CDR3 is TGTGCCACCCGGGCGCCTAGCGGTTACAATGAGCAGTTCTTC. Residues: CATRAPSGYNEQFF.

This clone appeared a few times. The chain couples TRBV7-9 to TRBJ2-7; 7 bases agree with TRBD1. There are 14 residues in the CDR3. Losses at the gene ends were 5 bases for V and 5 bases for J; bases not matched to a gene: 9. CDR1 is SEHNR and CDR2 is FQNEAQ in the germline V gene (reference sequence). This chain's CDR3 is CASSPWDSRNEQYF. CDR3 nucleotides: TGTGCCAGCAGCCCGTGGGACAGTAGGAACGAGCAGTACTTC.

This clone showed up just once. The rearrangement links TRBV7-2 to TRBJ2-3, with a possible D match to TRBD1 (6 bases). CDR3 length: 15 residues. V lost 1 base and J lost 6, with 14 bases in between. Germline CDR1 is SGHTA and CDR2 is FQGNSA. The CDR3 loop reads CASSLGGWGRDTQYF. In DNA form, the CDR3 reads TGTGCCAGCAGCTTAGGGGGTTGGGGGCGGGATACGCAGTATTTT.

This clone was picked up one time. This chain links TRBV7-9 with TRBJ2-7, with D possibly TRBD2 on 5 matching bases. V was clipped by 6 bases and J by 4 bases, with 19 bases between them. The CDR3 is made up of 15 amino acids. The germline CDR1 and CDR2 sequences are SEHNR and FQNEAQ (reference sequence). For the CDR3, the DNA is TGTGCCAGCAGTCCTCCCACCGGGAACCATTACGAGCAGTACTTC. This encodes CASSPPTGNHYEQYF.